This T cell receptor (beta chain) was captured by sequencing in a study of cytomegalovirus exposure and HLA in healthy donors (TCRdb year 2017). Context from the whole study: According to an earlier analysis of several hundred of the donors, about 179 million T cells yielded 95 million to 140 million unique TCR beta sequences and less than 300 Gb of sequence data. An early release that covered about 600 HLA-typed donors contained 250 to 350 gigabases of sequencing data and 80 million or so unique TCR sequences. Among the roughly 380 genotyped donors, approximately 81% belonged to the genetic ancestry cluster associated with self-reported Caucasian donors. The study was designed to test whether signatures of past pathogen exposure could be identified by cataloging public T cell receptors. The study used immunosequencing to profile the T cell repertoires of several hundred subjects and linked those repertoires to cytomegalovirus serostatus. A separate validation cohort of roughly 110 different subjects was used in addition to the 666-subject first cohort. To predict cytomegalovirus infection status, the study brought together high-throughput TCR immunosequencing, statistical association of individual TCRs with disease status, and machine learning. To study patterns of TCR occurrence, a later analysis re-analyzed previously published TCR beta repertoires from 500 to 850 donors and added high-resolution HLA genotyping. The later analysis used no new phenotypic data to find candidate immune exposures, relying instead on TCR beta sequences and their occurrence across donors. In an earlier analysis of roughly 600 of the donors, high-throughput TCR beta sequencing was used to judge whether each TCR beta V gene segment behaved as functional or pseudogenic. Donor age, sex, ethnicity and CMV serostatus were compiled together with the repertoire data. A later genetic analysis used genome-wide SNP genotypes for about 55% of the 666 donors, treating that subset as a discovery cohort. All discovery cohort repertoires had been generated using a single sequencing platform. HLA typing covered class I and class II loci at four-digit resolution. The number of typed donors differed by locus: about 620-640 for A, B, C, DRB1 and DQB1; approximately 520 for DQA1; roughly 600 for DPA1; and some 430 for DPB1. Five DR-DQ haplotypes were handled as single units for association and clustering, since linkage in the cohort was strong. Among roughly 370 genotyped donors of the cohort, an average of 235,054 unique TCR beta nucleotide sequences were sequenced per donor, roughly 20% of them non-productive.

Receptor amplification or capture employed the immunoSEQ multiplex PCR assay. A mixture of 60 forward primers for TCR Vbeta segments and 13 reverse primers for TCR Jbeta segments was used in the multiplex PCR. A multiplex PCR assay on genomic DNA amplified the CDR3 region of rearranged TCR beta genes. The amplified TCR beta libraries were sequenced on the Illumina HiSeq System as 87-base-pair reads. The study's processing was this. A later analysis counted about 80 million unique TCR beta chains across the 650 to 800 repertoires, and 10 million to 12 million of these chains were shared by at least two donors. Raw reads were error-corrected and collapsed into unique sequences with a nearest-neighbor algorithm that merged closely related sequences to remove PCR and sequencing errors. V, D and J gene segments were assigned by aligning CDR3 sequences to IMGT reference sequences. Each retained sequence needed at least a six-nucleotide match to both a V gene segment and a J gene segment. Rearrangements were classified as productive when the CDR3 lacked stop codons and remained in frame with V and J, and all other rearrangements were classified as non-productive. Following IMGT convention, CDR3 was defined as the stretch from the second conserved V-encoded cysteine to the conserved J-encoded phenylalanine. Sequences without an unambiguous match to a single V gene segment were excluded from the earlier analysis of 587 of the donors. In an earlier analysis of several hundred of the donors, V segments were called functional above 56.7% productive rearrangements and were called segregating when the between-donor standard deviation exceeded 5%. To diagnose cytomegalovirus status from the catalog of TCR beta chain sequences, a statistical classification framework was built. In a later analysis, TCR nucleotide sequences were compared against IMGT/GENE-DB human TR gene sequences so that V and J genes could be assigned. A later analysis assigned CDR3 sequences and most-parsimonious VDJ recombination scenarios with the TCRdist pipeline. In a later analysis, each TCR beta chain was defined by its CDR3 amino acid sequence together with its V-gene family, and reads without a unique V-gene family were excluded. To address suspected cross-contamination and a sequencing artifact, a later analysis removed over 500 highly shared, low-generation-probability nucleotide sequences. For each public chain, a later analysis derived a clonal expansion index from normalized ranks of inferred template counts within each repertoire. In a later analysis, generation probabilities were computed using a VDJ recombination model fitted to out-of-frame rearrangements, and the results were checked against IGoR. In a later analysis, hypergeometric tests were used to score TCR-TCR, TCR-HLA and TCR-CMV co-occurrence, with a repertoire-size bias correction applied to TCR pairs. False discovery rates were estimated in a later analysis by permuting HLA or CMV assignments 20 times. In a later analysis, co-occurring TCRs were grouped with DBSCAN, and TCRdist sequence similarity was added when clustering was performed within HLA-allele-positive subsets. Repertoires with fewer than 30,000 or more than 120,000 public chains were left out of co-occurrence clustering, as were a handful of repertoires with anomalous nucleotide sharing. TCRdb obtained this table from immuneACCESS and retained in-frame rearrangements with V and J assigned. These tables miss some clones; where compared with another copy, unresolved V genes account for less than half of the shortfall, and the remainder is unexplained. V, J and clone size are those of that table, while D and trimming were read from the DNA. The sample table records 210,000 or so clones; around four fifths of these occur just once. The ten largest make up 10% to 13% of the sample.

The cohort comprised hundreds of healthy bone marrow donors. At the time of sampling, all cohort members were nominally healthy, though unrecorded immune exposures were likely present. The donor tested CMV seropositive, placing the donor among the roughly 270 seropositive members of the cohort. Each donor provided a peripheral blood sample, and peripheral blood mononuclear cells were used for TCR beta sequencing. The Qiagen DNeasy Blood Extraction Kit was used to extract genomic DNA from the blood cell samples. The full study reports these points: In vitro tests confirmed that a few of the cytomegalovirus-associated TCR beta chains recognize cytomegalovirus antigens. A later analysis found that TCR association rates varied across HLA loci, with DRB1 alleles showing the most associated TCRs and HLA-C alleles the fewest. In both the original and validation cohorts, the classifier was reported to diagnose cytomegalovirus status with high specificity and sensitivity. In a later analysis, HLA-associated TCR beta chains showed more clonal expansion and lower generation probabilities than non-associated chains that were equally common. The sequencing pipeline was judged likely to have produced a cluster of highly shared sequence variants as a technical artifact. The study listed 150 to 200 TCR beta chains as associated with cytomegalovirus. Several of the top co-occurrence clusters appeared to be linked to parvovirus B19, influenza, CMV and Epstein-Barr virus, according to a later analysis. A later analysis found that most CMV-associated TCR beta chains appeared HLA-restricted, with HLA associations seemingly driven largely by CMV exposure. When HLA alleles, especially DR and DQ, strongly co-occurred, TCR associations were difficult to assign to individual alleles. Correlated functional status among segregating V segments might be attributable to linkage disequilibrium, but an unknown experimental factor could not be ruled out. The earlier analysis of a few hundred of the donors excluded about 16 rarely observed V segments, including chromosome 9 orphons, because counts were too low. The cohort was sequenced for TCR beta chains only, and without alpha or paired-chain data the features that could be detected were limited. While some public TCRs were present in many individuals, most TCR sequences turned up only very rarely across donors. A further reported finding was that TCR beta sequences accurately predicted the HLA-A and HLA-B alleles for most subjects in the first cohort. It was suggested by the authors that the approach could potentially be generalized to other disease states and immunological phenotypes. Specific HLA alleles were associated with roughly 17,000 TCR beta sequences at a false discovery rate of 0.05 in a later analysis. The only immune exposure information available for the cohort was CMV serostatus. In a later genetic analysis, a missense DCLRE1C variant was associated with V-gene and J-gene trimming of TCR beta chains, and the association was replicated in an independent cohort. Because HLA typing was unavailable for some donors at each locus, only the typed subset was used in association tests. Presence/absence analyses assumed roughly uniform sequencing depth across donors, an assumption that may not hold. Broadly in line with IMGT annotations, most TCR beta V segments showed up in productive rearrangements about 87% or about 30% of the time in an earlier analysis of several hundred of the donors. Compared with the 666-donor mean, donors in an Asian-associated ancestry cluster had fewer N-insertions in productive TCRs, according to a later genetic analysis.

A note on this clone: The antigen this receptor binds is unknown. One base away there is no much larger clone; base qualities are not given.

The origin of this receptor is a woman in her forties or fifties in good health and CMV-seropositive. The sample consisted of PBMCs.

The nucleotide sequence is TGTGCCAGCTCACCTGGGACAGGGAATGGAAACACCATATATTTT. Its translation is CASSPGTGNGNTIYF. The chain couples TRBV18 to TRBJ1-3; TRBD1 fits 9 bases in the junction. Compared with germline, V lacks 3 bases and J lacks 3 bases; bases without a gene match: 3. From cysteine to phenylalanine, the CDR3 is 15 amino acids long. The entry retains the CDR3 DNA only, 45 bases that are in frame from base 1. The germline V gene sets CDR1 to KGHSH and CDR2 to LQKENI.